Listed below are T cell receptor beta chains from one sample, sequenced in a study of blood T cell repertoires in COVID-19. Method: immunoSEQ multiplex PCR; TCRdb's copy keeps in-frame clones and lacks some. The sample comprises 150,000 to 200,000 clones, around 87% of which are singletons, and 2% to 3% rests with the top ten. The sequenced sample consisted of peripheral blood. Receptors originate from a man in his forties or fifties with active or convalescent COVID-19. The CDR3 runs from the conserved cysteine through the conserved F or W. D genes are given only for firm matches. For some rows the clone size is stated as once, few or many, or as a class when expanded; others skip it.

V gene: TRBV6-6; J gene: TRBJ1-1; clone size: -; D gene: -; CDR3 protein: CASTSVPEAFF; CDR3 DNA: TGTGCCAGCACGTCCGTCCCTGAAGCTTTCTTT
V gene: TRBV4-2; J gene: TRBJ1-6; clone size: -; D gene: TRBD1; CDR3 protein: CASSQLQGRDSPLHF; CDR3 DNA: TGTGCCAGCAGCCAACTACAGGGGCGGGATTCACCCCTCCACTTT
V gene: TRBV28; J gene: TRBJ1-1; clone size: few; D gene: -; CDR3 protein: CASSSRRYTEAFF; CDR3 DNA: TGTGCCAGCAGTTCACGGCGGTACACTGAAGCTTTCTTT
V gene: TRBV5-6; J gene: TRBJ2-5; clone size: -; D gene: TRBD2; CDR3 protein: CASSIFPGLAGGHFETQYF; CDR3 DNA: TGTGCCAGCAGCATATTCCCGGGACTAGCGGGGGGGCACTTTGAGACCCAGTACTTC
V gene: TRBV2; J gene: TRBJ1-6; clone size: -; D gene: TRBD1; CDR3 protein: CASSKDRGTAGSSPLHF; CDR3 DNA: TGTGCCAGCAGTAAAGACCGAGGGACAGCCGGCAGCTCACCCCTCCACTTT
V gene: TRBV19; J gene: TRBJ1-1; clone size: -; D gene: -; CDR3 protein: CASSILGTFNTEAFF; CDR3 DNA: TGTGCCAGTAGTATTCTAGGTACTTTTAACACTGAAGCTTTCTTT
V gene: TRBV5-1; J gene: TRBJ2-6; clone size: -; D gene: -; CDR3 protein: CASSSGAGANVLTF; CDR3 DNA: TGCGCCAGCAGCTCGGGGGCTGGGGCCAACGTCCTGACTTTC
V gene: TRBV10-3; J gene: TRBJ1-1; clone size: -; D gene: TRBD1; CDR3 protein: CAVAGTGGWGTEAFF; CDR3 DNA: TGTGCCGTCGCAGGGACAGGGGGCTGGGGGACTGAAGCTTTCTTT
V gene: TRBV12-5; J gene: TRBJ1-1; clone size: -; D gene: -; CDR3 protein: CASGLPPLGQKNTEAFF; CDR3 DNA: TGTGCTAGTGGTTTGCCACCCCTCGGACAGAAGAACACTGAAGCTTTCTTT
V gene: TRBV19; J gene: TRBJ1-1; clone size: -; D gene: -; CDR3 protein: CASRREAVNTEAFF; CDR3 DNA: TGTGCCAGTAGAAGGGAGGCGGTTAACACTGAAGCTTTCTTT
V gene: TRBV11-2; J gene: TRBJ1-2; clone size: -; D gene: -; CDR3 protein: CASSRVGAPTDYGYTF; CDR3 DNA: TGTGCCAGCAGCAGGGTGGGGGCGCCCACAGACTATGGCTACACCTTC
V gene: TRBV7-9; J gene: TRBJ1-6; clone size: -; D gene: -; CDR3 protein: CASNQEGNSPLHF; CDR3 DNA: TGTGCCAGCAACCAGGAAGGCAATTCACCCCTCCACTTT
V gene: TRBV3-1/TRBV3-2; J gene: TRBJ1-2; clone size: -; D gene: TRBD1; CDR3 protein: CASSQAGQGDGYTF; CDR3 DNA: TGTGCCAGCAGCCAAGCGGGACAGGGGGATGGCTACACCTTC
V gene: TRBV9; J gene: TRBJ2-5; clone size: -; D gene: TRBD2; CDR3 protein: CASSLRLAGPTETQYF; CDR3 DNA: TGTGCCAGCAGCCTACGACTAGCGGGGCCTACGGAGACCCAGTACTTC
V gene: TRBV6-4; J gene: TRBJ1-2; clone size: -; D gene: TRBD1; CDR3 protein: CASSATGDYGYTF; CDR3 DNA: TGTGCCAGCAGTGCCACAGGGGACTATGGCTACACCTTC
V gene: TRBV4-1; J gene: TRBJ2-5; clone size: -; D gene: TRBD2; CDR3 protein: CASSQASGGAGSVIETQYF; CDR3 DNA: TGCGCCAGCAGCCAAGCTAGCGGGGGGGCCGGGTCAGTCATCGAGACCCAGTACTTC
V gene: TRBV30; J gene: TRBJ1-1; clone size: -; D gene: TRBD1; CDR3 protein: CAWRGTGGMNTEAFF; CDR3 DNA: TGTGCCTGGAGAGGGACAGGGGGAATGAACACTGAAGCTTTCTTT
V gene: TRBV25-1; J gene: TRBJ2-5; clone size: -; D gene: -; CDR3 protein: CASSHPVGPRGETQYF; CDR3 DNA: TGTGCCAGCAGTCACCCCGTGGGCCCTAGGGGGGAGACCCAGTACTTC
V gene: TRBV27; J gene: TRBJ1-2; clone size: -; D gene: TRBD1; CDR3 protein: CASSLRTGYGYTF; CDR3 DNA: TGTGCCAGCAGTTTAAGGACAGGGTATGGCTACACCTTC
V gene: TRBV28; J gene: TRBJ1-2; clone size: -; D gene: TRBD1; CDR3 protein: CASSLSSPGGYGYTF; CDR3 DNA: TGTGCCAGCAGTTTATCCTCGCCAGGGGGCTATGGCTACACCTTC
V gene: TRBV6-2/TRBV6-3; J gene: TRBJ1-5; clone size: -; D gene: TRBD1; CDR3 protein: CASSYGDRGYQPQHF; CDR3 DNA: TGTGCCAGCAGTTACGGAGACAGGGGCTATCAGCCCCAGCATTTT
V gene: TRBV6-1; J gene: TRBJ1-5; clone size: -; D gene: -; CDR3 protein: CATSLAQGPQPQHF; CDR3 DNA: TGTGCCACCAGCTTGGCACAGGGTCCTCAGCCCCAGCATTTT
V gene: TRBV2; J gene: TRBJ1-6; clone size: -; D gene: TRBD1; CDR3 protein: CASSEGQGVYSPLHF; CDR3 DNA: TGTGCCAGCAGTGAGGGACAGGGGGTTTATTCACCCCTCCACTTT